This T cell receptor (beta chain) derives from a study of blood T cell repertoires in COVID-19. Study context: The United States, Italy and Spain provided the acute and convalescent COVID-19 samples.

The CDR3 is 12 amino acids. Germline V gene sequence: CDR1 LGHDT, CDR2 YNNKEL (reference sequence). Methods used by the authors: Quantification of nucleated cells was approximated via reference gene primer amplification. The repertoire was sequenced with immunoSEQ multiplex PCR; TCRdb's copy has only in-frame clones and lacks some. That table supplies the V and J calls and clone size; D and trimming were determined from the DNA. The table records approximately 98,000 clones, 70% to 90% of them present only once. A note on this clone: One end of the junction does not line up with germline, which may come from a read error.

Sequenced sample: peripheral blood. The chain is built from TRBV3-1 (or the pseudogene TRBV3-2) and TRBJ2-1; TRBD2 aligns across 10 bases. The source of this sequence is a man aged 55 to 70 with acute or convalescent COVID-19. The CDR3 protein is CASSRAGGELFF. The CDR3 bases are TGTGCCAGCAGCCGAGCGGGAGGGGAGCTGTTCTTC.